The subject of this entry is one T cell receptor beta chain. No antigen is known for it. Germline CDR1 MNHEY, CDR2 SVGAGI. The CDR3 loop spans 15 amino acids. V dropped 2 bases and J dropped 0 bases, with 8 bases sitting between them. This specimen comes from a study of cytomegalovirus exposure and HLA in healthy donors. Study-level results: A later analysis linked a missense variant in DCLRE1C to the trimming of TCR beta V and J genes.

This PCR relied on a set of 60 Vbeta primers and 13 Jbeta primers. Produced via immunoSEQ multiplex PCR; TCRdb's table is partial and in-frame only. The sample records about 140,000 clones, around 80% being singletons. This chain joins TRBV6-5 and TRBJ2-1; weak D call: TRBD2 (6 bases). Specimen: PBMCs. The sequence was collected from a woman aged 40 to 55 in good health and CMV-seronegative. CDR3 region: CASSYEGGSYNEQFF. The CDR3 bases are TGTGCCAGCAGTTACGAGGGAGGCTCCTACAATGAGCAGTTCTTC.